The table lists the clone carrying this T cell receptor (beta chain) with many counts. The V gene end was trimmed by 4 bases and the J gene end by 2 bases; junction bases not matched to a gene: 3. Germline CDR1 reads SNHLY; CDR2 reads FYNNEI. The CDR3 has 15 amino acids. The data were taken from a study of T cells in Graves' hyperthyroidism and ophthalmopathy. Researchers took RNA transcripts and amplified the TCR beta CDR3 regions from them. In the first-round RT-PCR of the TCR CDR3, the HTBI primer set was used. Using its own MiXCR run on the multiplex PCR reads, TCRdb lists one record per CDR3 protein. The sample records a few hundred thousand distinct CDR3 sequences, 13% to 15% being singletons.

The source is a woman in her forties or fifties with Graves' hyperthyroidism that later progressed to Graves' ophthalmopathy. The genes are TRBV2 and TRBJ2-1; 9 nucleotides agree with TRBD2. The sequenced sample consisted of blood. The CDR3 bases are TGTGCCAGCAGTGGTAGCGGGAGCGCCTACAATGAGCAGTTCTTC. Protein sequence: CASSGSGSAYNEQFF.